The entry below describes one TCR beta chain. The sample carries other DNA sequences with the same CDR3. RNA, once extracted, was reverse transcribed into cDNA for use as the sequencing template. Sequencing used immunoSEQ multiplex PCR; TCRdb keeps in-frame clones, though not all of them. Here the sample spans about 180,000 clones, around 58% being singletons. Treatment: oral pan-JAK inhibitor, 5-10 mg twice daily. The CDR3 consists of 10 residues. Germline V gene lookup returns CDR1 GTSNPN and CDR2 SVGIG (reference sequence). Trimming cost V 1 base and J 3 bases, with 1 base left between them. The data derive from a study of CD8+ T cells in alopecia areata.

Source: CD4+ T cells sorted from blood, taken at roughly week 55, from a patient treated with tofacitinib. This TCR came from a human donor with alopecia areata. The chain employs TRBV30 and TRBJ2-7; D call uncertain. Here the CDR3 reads CAWSGYEQYF. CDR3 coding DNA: TGTGCCTGGAGTGGCTACGAGCAGTACTTC. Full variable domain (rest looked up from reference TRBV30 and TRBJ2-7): SQTIHQWPATLVQPVGSPLSLECTVEGTSNPNLYWYRQAAGRGLQLLFYSVGIGQISSEVPQNLSASRPQDRQFILSSKKLLLSDSGFYLCAWSGYEQYFGPGTRLTVT.